This T cell receptor (beta chain) was sequenced during a study of blood T cell repertoires in COVID-19. Looking at the study overall: Some COVID-19 samples were acute and others convalescent; all came from the United States, Italy and Spain. Nucleic acid was either cDNA or gDNA, and it came from T cells, B-cell-depleted T cells, or PBMCs.

Sequencing was performed with immunoSEQ multiplex PCR; in TCRdb, only in-frame clones are kept and a portion is missing. The sample has roughly 160,000 clones; more than 85% are singletons. V dropped 0 bases and J dropped 0 bases, with 9 bases sitting between them. The CDR3 sequence is 15 residues long. Looked up from germline, CDR1 is SGHDT and CDR2 is YYEEEE. Sequencing was performed on peripheral blood. The chain recombines TRBV5-6 with TRBJ2-5; D is unclear. This clonotype originated in a man in his fifties with acute or convalescent COVID-19. The CDR3 protein is CASSLVRLYQETQYF. The CDR3 region has the DNA TGTGCCAGCAGCTTGGTCAGACTGTACCAAGAGACCCAGTACTTC.